Sequencing of this TCR beta chain was carried out in a study of cytomegalovirus exposure and HLA in healthy donors. Looking at the study overall: Unique TCRs numbering about 85 million, obtained from HLA-typed donors, made up an early data release. Overall study results and limits: Follow-up analysis found HLA locus-dependent TCR association rates, highest for DRB1 and lowest for HLA-C.

The ends lost 2 bases at V and 7 bases at J; junction bases unmatched: 6. Looked up from germline, CDR1 is LNHDA and CDR2 is SQIVND (reference sequence). This CDR3 has 14 residues. As regards this clone: The antigen is not known.

13 Jbeta primers and 60 Vbeta primers were used for the PCR. Using immunoSEQ multiplex PCR, the repertoire was profiled, and TCRdb retains in-frame clones only, with some absent. The sample carries some 150,000 clones, about three fifths recorded once. The chain combines TRBV19 with TRBJ1-2, with 8 bases fitting TRBD1. The source material was PBMCs. This receptor was taken from a woman aged 60-75 years in good health and CMV-seropositive. The CDR3 sequence is CASSIRDRHFGYTF. The CDR3 nucleotides read TGTGCCAGTAGTATACGGGACAGGCATTTTGGCTACACCTTC.